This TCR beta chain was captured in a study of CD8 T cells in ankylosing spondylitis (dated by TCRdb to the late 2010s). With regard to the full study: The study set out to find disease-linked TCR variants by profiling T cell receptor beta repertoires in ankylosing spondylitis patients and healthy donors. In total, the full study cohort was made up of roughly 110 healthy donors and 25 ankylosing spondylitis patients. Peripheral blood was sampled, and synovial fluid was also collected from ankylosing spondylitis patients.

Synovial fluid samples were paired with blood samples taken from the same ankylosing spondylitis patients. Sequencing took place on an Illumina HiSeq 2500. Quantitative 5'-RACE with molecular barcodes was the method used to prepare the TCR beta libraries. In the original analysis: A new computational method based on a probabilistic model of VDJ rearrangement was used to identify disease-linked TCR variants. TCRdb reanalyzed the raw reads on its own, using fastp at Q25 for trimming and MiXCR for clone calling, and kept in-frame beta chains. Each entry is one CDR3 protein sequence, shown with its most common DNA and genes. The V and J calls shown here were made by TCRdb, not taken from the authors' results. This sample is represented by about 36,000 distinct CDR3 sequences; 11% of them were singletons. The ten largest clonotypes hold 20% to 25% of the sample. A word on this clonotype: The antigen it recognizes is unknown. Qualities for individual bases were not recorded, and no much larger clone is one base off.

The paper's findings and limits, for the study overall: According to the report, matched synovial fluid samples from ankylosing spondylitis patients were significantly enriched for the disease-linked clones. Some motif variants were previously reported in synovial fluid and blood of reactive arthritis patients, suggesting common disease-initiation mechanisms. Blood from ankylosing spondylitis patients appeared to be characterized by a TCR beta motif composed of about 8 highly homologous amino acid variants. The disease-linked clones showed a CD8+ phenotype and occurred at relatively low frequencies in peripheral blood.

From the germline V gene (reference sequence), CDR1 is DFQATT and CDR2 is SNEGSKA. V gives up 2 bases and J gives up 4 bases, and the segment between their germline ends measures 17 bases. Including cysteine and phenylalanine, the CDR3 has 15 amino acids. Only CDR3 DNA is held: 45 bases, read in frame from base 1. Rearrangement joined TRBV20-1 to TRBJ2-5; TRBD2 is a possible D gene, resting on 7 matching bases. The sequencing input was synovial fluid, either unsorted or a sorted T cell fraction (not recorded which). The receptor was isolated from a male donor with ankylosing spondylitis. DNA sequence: TGCAGTGCTAGACAACCCCAGGGGAGGGGAGAGACCCAGTACTTC. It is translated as CSARQPQGRGETQYF.